This T cell receptor (beta chain) is from a study of T cell responses to AZD1222 COVID-19 vaccine. Study results and caveats: Mostly white British, mostly female donors; authors suggested clonal diversity may be underestimated.

This clone has just one count. Its antigen is undetermined. Here immunoSEQ multiplex PCR was the method, and the copy in TCRdb shows in-frame clones only, minus some. The sample records over 110,000 clones, roughly 89% being singletons. This CDR3 has 15 residues. Trimming cost V 0 bases and J 4 bases; bases outside gene matches: 5. Germline V gives CDR1 SGHKS, CDR2 YYEKEE (reference sequence). Specimen: peripheral blood, collected on day 0 of AZD1222 vaccination. This chain links TRBV5-5 with TRBJ1-2; the match to TRBD1 covers 8 bases. The TCR originated in an adult in good health. The CDR3 region is CASSLGQGRGYGYTF. The CDR3 DNA sequence: TGTGCCAGCAGCTTGGGACAGGGGAGGGGCTATGGCTACACCTTC.